One sample yielded the 17 T cell receptor beta chains listed below, sequenced in a study of T cell responses to AZD1222 COVID-19 vaccine. The data were produced by immunoSEQ multiplex PCR, yet TCRdb's version contains in-frame clones alone and is incomplete. There are about 80,000 clones in the sample; approximately 89% occur only once, and 8% lies in the top ten. The sample consisted of peripheral blood, taken 28 days after the second AZD1222 dose. Every receptor here comes from an adult who received the AZD1222 COVID-19 vaccine.

The rearrangement joins TRBV5-1 to TRBJ2-7, with 10 bases lining up with TRBD2. CDR1 is SGHRS and CDR2 is YFSETQ in the germline V gene. V lost 0 bases, J lost 3 bases, and 9 bases stayed unmatched. This CDR3 is built from 17 residues. The chain's CDR3 is CASSLGASGRLNYEQYF. The CDR3 DNA reads as TGCGCCAGCAGCTTGGGGGCTAGCGGGAGACTCAACTACGAGCAGTACTTC.

The V gene is TRBV7-2, the J gene TRBJ1-2; D unresolved. The CDR3 spans 14 residues. Trimming cost V 1 base and J 3 bases, with 9 bases left between them. The germline V gene encodes CDR1 SGHTA and CDR2 FQGNSA. CDR3 nucleotide sequence: TGTGCCAGCAGCTTAGACACGAAAGACTATGGCTACACCTTC. Amino acids: CASSLDTKDYGYTF. Filled out from reference TRBV7-2 and TRBJ1-2, the complete variable domain reads GAGVSQSPSNKVTEKGKDVELRCDPISGHTALYWYRQSLGQGLEFLIYFQGNSAPDKSGLPSDRFSAERTGGSVSTLTIQRTQQEDSAVYLCASSLDTKDYGYTFGSGTRLTVV.

The table lists this clone with a count of one. The rearrangement links TRBV30 to TRBJ2-1; D unresolved. CDR3 size: 15 residues. V was trimmed by 1 base and J by 3 bases, leaving 13 bases between them. CDR1 is GTSNPN, CDR2 SVGIG, per germline (reference sequence). CDR3 residues: CAWSENRKRYNEQFF. CDR3 DNA sequence: TGTGCCTGGAGTGAAAACCGAAAACGCTACAATGAGCAGTTCTTC. Filled out from reference TRBV30 and TRBJ2-1, the complete variable domain reads SQTIHQWPATLVQPVGSPLSLECTVEGTSNPNLYWYRQAAGRGLQLLFYSVGIGQISSEVPQNLSASRPQDRQFILSSKKLLLSDSGFYLCAWSENRKRYNEQFFGPGTRLTVL.

This chain uses TRBV28 with TRBJ2-7; TRBD2 matches at 14 bases. V shed 3 bases, J shed 5 bases, and the junction held 6 bases outside the gene matches. Per the germline V gene, CDR1 is MDHEN and CDR2 is SYDVKM. The CDR3 is made up of 16 amino acids. The CDR3 region is CASSFRTSGRLHEQYF. The DNA for the CDR3 is TGTGCCAGCAGTTTCAGGACTAGCGGGAGGTTGCACGAGCAGTACTTC. Full variable domain (outside the CDR3, taken from reference TRBV28 and TRBJ2-7): DVKVTQSSRYLVKRTGEKVFLECVQDMDHENMFWYRQDPGLGLRLIYFSYDVKMKEKGDIPEGYSVSREKKERFSLILESASTNQTSMYLCASSFRTSGRLHEQYFGPGTRLTVT.

This clone was counted a single time. The chain links TRBV30 to TRBJ2-7; the match to TRBD1 covers 10 bases. Trimming at V came to 5 bases and at J to 4 bases, leaving 8 bases not matched to a gene. CDR1 and CDR2 from the germline V gene are GTSNPN and SVGIG (reference sequence). CDR3 length: 14 amino acids. The CDR3 loop reads CAWGDRGPWYEQYF. CDR3 DNA: TGTGCCTGGGGTGACAGGGGGCCGTGGTACGAGCAGTACTTC.

This clone was seen once. V is TRBV3-1 (or the pseudogene TRBV3-2) and J is TRBJ1-2; 8 bases align to TRBD1. The ends lost 3 bases at V and 6 bases at J; junction bases unmatched: 9. Germline V gene lookup returns CDR1 LGHDT and CDR2 YNNKEL (reference sequence). This CDR3 contains 15 residues. The CDR3 here is CASSQQPGQAHGYTF. The CDR3 region has the DNA TGTGCCAGCAGCCAGCAGCCGGGACAGGCGCATGGCTACACCTTC.

J is TRBJ2-3 and V is TRBV7-9; 9 nucleotides match TRBD2. Trimming took 1 base from V and 4 from J; bases not matched to a gene: 3. Germline V gene sequence: CDR1 SEHNR, CDR2 FQNEAQ (reference sequence). The CDR3 extends over 15 amino acids. CDR3 in amino acids: CASSLDLAGPDTQYF. CDR3 coding DNA: TGTGCCAGCAGCTTAGATCTAGCGGGACCAGATACGCAGTATTTT.

The chain couples TRBV6-5 to TRBJ1-2; D ambiguous. Trimming left V 7 bases short and J 8 bases short, with 11 bases between. Germline assignment: CDR1 MNHEY and CDR2 SVGAGI. The CDR3 length is 11 residues. CDR3: CASTSQRGYTF. In nucleotides, the CDR3 is TGTGCCAGCACCTCCCAAAGGGGCTACACCTTC.

The CDR3 DNA reads as TGTGCCAGTAGCACAGGGGAGCAGCCCCAGCATTTT. Translating gives CASSTGEQPQHF. This chain connects TRBV19 to TRBJ1-5, with 7 bases aligning to TRBD1. This CDR3 is built from 12 residues. In germline, CDR1 is LNHDA, CDR2 SQIVND (reference sequence). V gave up 6 bases and J gave up 7 bases; unmatched junction bases: 3.

The chain has TRBV4-1 and TRBJ1-5; no definite D call. Deletions cut 2 bases from V and 4 bases from J, with 9 bases between. The CDR3 is made up of 14 amino acids. Germline lookup yields CDR1 MGHRA and CDR2 YSYEKL. CDR3 nucleotide sequence: TGCGCCAGCAGCCAACCCTGGGGAAATCAGCCCCAGCATTTT. Translation gives CASSQPWGNQPQHF.

The chain carries TRBV29-1 and TRBJ2-3; D is unclear. Germline V gene lookup returns CDR1 SQVTM and CDR2 ANQGSEA. V lost 8 bases and J lost 0, with 12 bases in between. CDR3 size: 13 residues. As DNA, the CDR3 is TGCAGCTTCGACGGGCCCAGCACAGATACGCAGTATTTT. It translates to CSFDGPSTDTQYF.

The chain's CDR3 is CASSPRGAGGGPGELFF. The CDR3, as DNA: TGTGCCAGCAGCCCCAGGGGAGCGGGAGGGGGTCCCGGGGAGCTGTTTTTT. This chain links TRBV9 with TRBJ2-2; 10 positions match TRBD2. V was clipped by 4 bases and J by 6 bases; unmatched bases: 12. There are 17 residues in the CDR3. Germline CDR1 and CDR2: SGDLS and YYNGEE.

J is TRBJ2-5 and V is TRBV5-1; 7 bases line up with TRBD1. Per the germline V gene, CDR1 is SGHRS and CDR2 is YFSETQ. V dropped 2 bases and J dropped 4; count of bases not matched to a gene: 5. The CDR3 contains 14 residues. CDR3 DNA: TGCGCCAGCAGCTTCGGACAGGAAGGAGAGACCCAGTACTTC. Its protein is CASSFGQEGETQYF.

As DNA, the CDR3 is TGTGCCAGCAGCTTAGGAGATTTCACTGAAGCTTTCTTT. Encoded protein: CASSLGDFTEAFF. The V gene is TRBV7-9, the J gene TRBJ1-1, with D unresolved. The V end was cut by 1 base, the J end by 4 bases, with 7 bases between. Germline-derived CDR1 and CDR2 are SEHNR and FQNEAQ (reference sequence). The CDR3 extends over 13 amino acids.

V gene TRBV28 combines with J gene TRBJ1-4; D might be TRBD1 (6 bases). The V end was cut by 7 bases, the J end by 7 bases, with 13 bases between. CDR1 is MDHEN and CDR2 is SYDVKM in the germline V gene. The CDR3 loop spans 13 amino acids. Here the CDR3 reads CASKGGLGEKLFF. In nucleotides, the CDR3 is TGTGCCAGCAAGGGGGGCTTAGGTGAAAAACTGTTTTTT.

The V call is TRBV15, the J call TRBJ2-2; 7 bases align to TRBD1. V gave up 0 bases and J gave up 4 bases; unmatched junction bases: 5. The germline V gene encodes CDR1 LNHNV and CDR2 YYDKDF (reference sequence). This CDR3 spans 16 amino acids. CDR3 residues: CATSRDLQGSTGELFF. CDR3 nucleotides: TGTGCCACCAGCAGAGACCTACAGGGGTCCACCGGGGAGCTGTTTTTT.

J is TRBJ2-1 and V is TRBV30; no clear D gene. The CDR3 has 11 amino acids. The germline V and J ends were trimmed by 0 bases and 8 bases, with 5 bases remaining between them. The germline V gene encodes CDR1 GTSNPN and CDR2 SVGIG (reference sequence). The CDR3 region is CAWSVLDEQFF. CDR3 nucleotide sequence: TGTGCCTGGAGTGTACTTGATGAGCAGTTCTTC.